This TCR beta chain was profiled in a study of OX40 agonist ivuxolimab in advanced cancers. Study conclusions and caveats: Averaged across samples, CD8+ T cells carried more expanded clones than CD4+ did.

The assay was immunoSEQ multiplex PCR, and TCRdb's table has in-frame clones only and misses some. The data contain nearly 85,000 clones, roughly 83% of them singletons. With respect to this clone: The antigen is unknown.

The TCR comes from an adult with an advanced solid tumor such as melanoma, head and neck, liver or kidney cancer. Here the sequenced sample was CD4+ or CD8+ T cells sorted from blood, taken in a trial of the OX40 agonist ivuxolimab.

CDR3 DNA sequence: TGCAGCGCCAGGGCGGGGGGAAAACTGTTTTTT. Translation gives CSARAGGKLFF. The V and J genes are TRBV20-1 and TRBJ1-4; tentative D call: TRBD1 (5 bases). This CDR3 is 11 amino acids long. The germline V gene encodes CDR1 DFQATT and CDR2 SNEGSKA (reference sequence).